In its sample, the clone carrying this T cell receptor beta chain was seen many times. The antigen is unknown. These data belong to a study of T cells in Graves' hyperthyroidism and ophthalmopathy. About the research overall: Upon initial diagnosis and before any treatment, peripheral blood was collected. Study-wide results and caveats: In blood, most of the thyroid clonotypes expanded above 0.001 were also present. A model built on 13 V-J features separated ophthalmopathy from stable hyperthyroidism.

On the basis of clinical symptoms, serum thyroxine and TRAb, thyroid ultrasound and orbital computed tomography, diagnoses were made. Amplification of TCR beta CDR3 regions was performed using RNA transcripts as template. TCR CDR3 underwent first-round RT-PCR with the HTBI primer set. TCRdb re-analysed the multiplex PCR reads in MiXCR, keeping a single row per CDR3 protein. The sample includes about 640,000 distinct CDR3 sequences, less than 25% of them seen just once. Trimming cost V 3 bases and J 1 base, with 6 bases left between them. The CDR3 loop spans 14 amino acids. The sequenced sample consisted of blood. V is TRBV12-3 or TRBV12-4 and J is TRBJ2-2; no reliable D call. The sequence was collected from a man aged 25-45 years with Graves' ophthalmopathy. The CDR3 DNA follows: TGTGCCAGCAGTTTTAGACGGAACACCGGGGAGCTGTTTTTT. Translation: CASSFRRNTGELFF.